The rows below give T cell receptor beta chains drawn from one sample of a study of cytomegalovirus exposure and HLA in healthy donors. The assay was immunoSEQ multiplex PCR, and TCRdb's table has in-frame clones only and misses some. The profile shows about 140,000 clones, less than 85% of them singletons. Sequenced: PBMCs. These receptors all stem from a woman between 50 and 59 years old in good health and CMV-seropositive. CDR3s include the opening cysteine and the closing phenylalanine or tryptophan. D genes are given only for firm matches. Clone sizes are given selectively: once, few, many, or a class where the clone is expanded.

abundance	j_gene	v_gene	d_gene	CDR3nt	CDR3aa
NA	TRBJ2-7	TRBV5-1	NA	TGCGCCAGCAGCTTGGCCGGGGACTCGTATCGAGAGCAGTACTTC	CASSLAGDSYREQYF
NA	TRBJ2-5	TRBV4-3	NA	TGCGCCAGCAGCCAAGCGTGGCAGCAAGAGACCCAGTACTTC	CASSQAWQQETQYF
NA	TRBJ1-2	TRBV28	NA	TGTGCCAGCAGTTTATCCGGACAGATCTATGGCTACACCTTC	CASSLSGQIYGYTF
NA	TRBJ1-1	TRBV2	NA	TGTGCCAGCAGTGAAGAAATTGGGTTGGCAGGTGAAGCTTTCTTT	CASSEEIGLAGEAFF
NA	TRBJ2-2	TRBV7-6	NA	TGTGCCAGCAGCTCGACTTCTGGGTGGGCCGGGGAGCTGTTTTTT	CASSSTSGWAGELFF
NA	TRBJ1-1	TRBV4-3	NA	TGCGCCAGCAGCCAAGACGGACTTAACACTGAAGCTTTCTTT	CASSQDGLNTEAFF
NA	TRBJ2-7	TRBV15	TRBD1	TGTGCCACCAGCAGGGTAGGGACAGGGCCCCCCCACGAGCAGTACTTC	CATSRVGTGPPHEQYF
NA	TRBJ2-7	TRBV27	NA	TGTGCCAGCTTACTCCGCGTAACGGGACTCCGCACCCACTCCTACGAGCAGTACTTC	CASLLRVTGLRTHSYEQYF
few	TRBJ2-2	TRBV14	NA	TGTGCCAGCAGCCAAGATCACAGTTTGTGGACCGGGGAGCTGTTTTTT	CASSQDHSLWTGELFF
NA	TRBJ1-2	TRBV11-2	TRBD1	TGTGCCAGCAGCTTAAGAGGGACAGGGGGAGACTATGGCTACACCTTC	CASSLRGTGGDYGYTF
few	TRBJ1-3	TRBV30	NA	TGTGCCTGGGGTATAAAGGGAGGTGGAAACACCATATATTTT	CAWGIKGGGNTIYF
NA	TRBJ2-4	TRBV9	NA	TGTGCCAGCAGCCCACCAGACAGGCTTGACATTCAGTACTTC	CASSPPDRLDIQYF
NA	TRBJ1-3	TRBV14	NA	TGTGCCAGCAGCCAAGAAAGGGGGTTCTGGAGCTCTGGAAACACCATATATTTT	CASSQERGFWSSGNTIYF
NA	TRBJ2-3	TRBV28	TRBD1	TGTGCCAGCAGTAGGGGGCGTTTGAGAGATACGCAGTATTTT	CASSRGRLRDTQYF
NA	TRBJ2-1	TRBV5-1	TRBD2	TGCGCCAGCAGCGAAGGCCCCAGCGGGGGCGCCTACAATGAGCAGTTCTTC	CASSEGPSGGAYNEQFF
few	TRBJ2-1	TRBV20-1	NA	TGCAGTGCTCTAGACTACAATGAGCAGTTCTTC	CSALDYNEQFF
NA	TRBJ1-1	TRBV28	NA	TGTGCCAGTCCCCCTGGACGACAGTGGGGAGGCACTGAAGCTTTCTTT	CASPPGRQWGGTEAFF
NA	TRBJ2-3	TRBV9	TRBD2	TGTGCCAGCAGCGTAGGTTCAAGCGGGGTGGATACGCAGTATTTT	CASSVGSSGVDTQYF
NA	TRBJ1-5	TRBV19	NA	TGTGCCAGTAGTATAGGGGAGAACCAGCCCCAGCATTTT	CASSIGENQPQHF
NA	TRBJ2-3	TRBV19	TRBD2	TGTGCCAGTAGTCCTGGGGGGGGACCTCGTGTCGATACGCAGTATTTT	CASSPGGGPRVDTQYF
NA	TRBJ2-7	TRBV19	NA	TGTGCCAGTAGTATTGGGAGCGGCTACGAGCAGTACTTC	CASSIGSGYEQYF
NA	TRBJ1-5	TRBV19	NA	TGTGCCAGTAGTATAGAGGGGGCTACGGGCAATCAGCCCCAGCATTTT	CASSIEGATGNQPQHF
NA	TRBJ1-1	TRBV12-2	NA	TGTGCAAGTCGCCCTACAGGGTTTGGGGTCATGAACACTGAAGCTTTCTTT	CASRPTGFGVMNTEAFF
NA	TRBJ1-5	TRBV7-9	NA	TGTGCCAGCAGCTTTGAGGGGCAGGCGGGACAGCCCCAGCATTTT	CASSFEGQAGQPQHF
NA	TRBJ2-3	TRBV30	TRBD1	TGTGCCTGGAAGGTAGGGGGCGCCGGCACAGATACGCAGTATTTT	CAWKVGGAGTDTQYF
NA	TRBJ1-5	TRBV5-8	TRBD1	TGTGCCAGCAGCATGGACAGGCCGCCTCAGCCCCAGCATTTT	CASSMDRPPQPQHF
NA	TRBJ1-5	TRBV7-8	TRBD1	TGTGCCAGCAGCCTACGGGGACAGGGGGCTAATCAGCCCCAGCATTTT	CASSLRGQGANQPQHF
NA	TRBJ2-4	TRBV6-1	NA	TGTGCCAGCGAAACAGGGTCAGGGGACATTCAGTACTTC	CASETGSGDIQYF
NA	TRBJ2-3	TRBV2	TRBD1	TGTGCCAGCAGGTACCCGGGACAGGGGATAGCAGATACGCAGTATTTT	CASRYPGQGIADTQYF
NA	TRBJ1-2	TRBV19	NA	TGTGCCAGTAGTATTGCTGGGGAGCCACTGGAGGGCTACACCTTC	CASSIAGEPLEGYTF
NA	TRBJ1-4	TRBV15	NA	TGTGCCACCAGCAGAAACAGTGTAACTAATGAAAAACTGTTTTTT	CATSRNSVTNEKLFF
NA	TRBJ2-3	TRBV6-6	NA	TGTGCCAGCAGTTACGTTGCTCTCAGAGGCGCAGATACGCAGTATTTT	CASSYVALRGADTQYF
NA	TRBJ2-7	TRBV4-1	NA	TGCGCCAGCAGCCAAGTGGAGGGACCCTCCGAGCAGTACTTC	CASSQVEGPSEQYF
NA	TRBJ2-7	TRBV18	TRBD2	TGTGCCAGCTCACCAAGCACTAGCGGATCCTACGAGCAGTACTTC	CASSPSTSGSYEQYF
NA	TRBJ2-5	TRBV5-4	TRBD1	TGTGCCAGCAGCTTGGCAACAGGGGGACAAGAGACCCAGTACTTC	CASSLATGGQETQYF